This is a list of T cell receptor beta chains from one sample in a study of blood T cell repertoires in COVID-19. The repertoire was sequenced with immunoSEQ multiplex PCR; TCRdb's copy has only in-frame clones and lacks some. The sample lists about 200,000 clones; approximately 84% were seen once. The material sequenced was peripheral blood. The receptor source for this set is an elderly woman with acute or convalescent COVID-19. The CDR3 runs from the conserved cysteine through the conserved F or W. A D gene is named only where the DNA matches it firmly. The size of a clone is reported for some rows only, either as once, few or many, or as a class for expanded clones.

D: .
J: TRBJ2-5
V: TRBV18
size: few
DNA: TGTGCCAGCTCACCACTGGCCAACCAAGAGACCCAGTACTTC
CDR3: CASSPLANQETQYF

D: TRBD2
J: TRBJ2-7
V: TRBV28
size: .
DNA: TGTGCCAACTCCCGCGGGGGGGGCGGGGCATACGAGCAGTACTTC
CDR3: CANSRGGGGAYEQYF

D: TRBD1
J: TRBJ1-2
V: TRBV5-1
size: .
DNA: TGCGCCAGCAGCTTGGCCTCAGGGGGCGGCTATGGCTACACCTTC
CDR3: CASSLASGGGYGYTF

D: TRBD2
J: TRBJ2-1
V: TRBV7-2
size: once
DNA: TGTGCCAGCAGGTTCCGGGGACTAGCCACATACAATGAGCAGTTCTTC
CDR3: CASRFRGLATYNEQFF

D: TRBD1
J: TRBJ2-2
V: TRBV30
size: .
DNA: TGTGCCTGGAGTGTACGATGGACAGGGACGACCCGGACCGGGGAGCTGTTTTTT
CDR3: CAWSVRWTGTTRTGELFF

D: .
J: TRBJ2-1
V: TRBV2
size: .
DNA: TGTGCCAGCAGTCCCCGCCAGTGGGCAGAGACGTTCTTC
CDR3: CASSPRQWAETFF

D: TRBD2
J: TRBJ2-1
V: TRBV5-1
size: .
DNA: TGCGCCAGCAGCCAAAATCCGGGACTAGCCCACAATGAGCAGTTCTTC
CDR3: CASSQNPGLAHNEQFF

D: TRBD1
J: TRBJ1-1
V: TRBV7-2
size: few
DNA: TGTGCCAGCAGCCTACAGGGGGGTGAAGCTTTCTTT
CDR3: CASSLQGGEAFF

D: .
J: TRBJ1-4
V: TRBV2
size: .
DNA: TGTGCCAGCAGGAGGTTCCCGGGTAATGAAAAACTGTTTTTT
CDR3: CASRRFPGNEKLFF

D: .
J: TRBJ2-7
V: TRBV18
size: .
DNA: TGTGCCAGCTCAAAGACAGCCGTCATACAATACGAGCAGTACTTC
CDR3: CASSKTAVIQYEQYF

D: .
J: TRBJ1-1
V: TRBV3-1/TRBV3-2
size: .
DNA: TGTGCCAGCAGCTTCGAGTCCACGACTGAAGCTTTCTTT
CDR3: CASSFESTTEAFF

D: .
J: TRBJ2-3
V: TRBV28
size: .
DNA: TGTGCCAGCAGTTTGTCAGGGGTAGATACGCAGTATTTT
CDR3: CASSLSGVDTQYF

D: .
J: TRBJ1-2
V: TRBV6-1
size: .
DNA: TGTGCCAGCAGTGAAGTCGCAGTTAACTATGGCTACACCTTC
CDR3: CASSEVAVNYGYTF

D: .
J: TRBJ2-3
V: TRBV27
size: .
DNA: TGTGCCAGCAGTTTCTCCAGGGGTGCAGATACGCAGTATTTT
CDR3: CASSFSRGADTQYF

D: .
J: TRBJ2-3
V: TRBV5-1
size: .
DNA: TGCGCCAGCAGCTTGAGCGGGCCTAGCACAGATACGCAGTATTTT
CDR3: CASSLSGPSTDTQYF

D: TRBD1
J: TRBJ2-1
V: TRBV28
size: .
DNA: TGTGCCAGCATCCGGGACAGGAGTTTCAATGAGCAGTTCTTC
CDR3: CASIRDRSFNEQFF

D: TRBD1
J: TRBJ1-1
V: TRBV9
size: once
DNA: TGTGCCACCGGGACAGGGCGGGAGAACACTGAAGCTTTCTTT
CDR3: CATGTGRENTEAFF